This T cell receptor (beta chain) is drawn from a study of blood T cell repertoires in COVID-19. Study-wide background: Acute-phase and convalescent COVID-19 samples originated in the United States, Italy and Spain.

There are 14 residues in the CDR3. V lost 3 bases to trimming and J lost 6 bases; unmatched junction nucleotides: 8. CDR1 is DFQATT, CDR2 SNEGSKA, per germline (reference sequence). The data were produced by immunoSEQ multiplex PCR, yet TCRdb's version contains in-frame clones alone and is incomplete. Of just over 650,000 clones listed, just under 90% are singletons. The chain uses TRBV20-1 and TRBJ2-1; 7 bases line up with TRBD2. The specimen sequenced was peripheral blood. This clonotype was obtained from a woman aged 18 to 35 with acute or convalescent COVID-19. The CDR3 coding sequence is TGCAGTGCTAGTCGTTTTAGCGGGCGCAATGAGCAGTTCTTC. Translating it yields CSASRFSGRNEQFF.